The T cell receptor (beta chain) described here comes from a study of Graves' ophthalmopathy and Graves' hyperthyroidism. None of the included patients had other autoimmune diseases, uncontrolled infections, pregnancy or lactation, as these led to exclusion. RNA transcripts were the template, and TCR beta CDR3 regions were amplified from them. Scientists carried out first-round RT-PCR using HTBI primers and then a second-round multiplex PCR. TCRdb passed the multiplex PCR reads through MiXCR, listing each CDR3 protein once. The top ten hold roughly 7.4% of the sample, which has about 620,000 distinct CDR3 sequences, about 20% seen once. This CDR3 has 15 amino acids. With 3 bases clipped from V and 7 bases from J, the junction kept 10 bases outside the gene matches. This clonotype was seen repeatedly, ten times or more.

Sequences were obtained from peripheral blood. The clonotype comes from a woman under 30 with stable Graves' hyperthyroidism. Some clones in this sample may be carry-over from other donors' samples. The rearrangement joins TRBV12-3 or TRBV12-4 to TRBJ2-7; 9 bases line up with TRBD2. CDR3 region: CASSFRLAAEGEQYF. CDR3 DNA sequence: TGTGCCAGCAGTTTTCGACTAGCGGCGGAGGGGGAGCAGTACTTC.